Listed below are T cell receptor beta chains from one sample, sequenced in a study of shared clonotypes between healthy human individuals. Assay used: immunoSEQ multiplex PCR; TCRdb lists only in-frame clones, some missing. This table holds nearly 500,000 clones, 76% found once. Sequencing input: PBMCs. These receptor sequences come from a woman aged 35 to 49 in good health. Some clones in this sample may be carry-over from other donors' samples. The CDR3 runs from the conserved cysteine through the conserved F or W. D genes are given only for firm matches. Only part of the rows carry a size: once, few, many, or a class if the clone is expanded.

V	J	size	D	DNA	CDR3
TRBV19	TRBJ2-1	-	TRBD2	TGTGCCAGTAGTCGTCTGGCGGGAGGCGTCAATGAGCAGTTCTTC	CASSRLAGGVNEQFF
TRBV9	TRBJ2-1	few	-	TGTGCCAGCAGCGTAGGACTAGTATATGATGAGCAGTTCTTC	CASSVGLVYDEQFF
TRBV2	TRBJ2-7	-	-	TGTGCCAGCAGGGACAAGCCCAAGCGGCACGAGCAGTACTTC	CASRDKPKRHEQYF
TRBV7-2	TRBJ1-2	-	-	TGTGCCAGCAGCGGAAGGATCTCCAACTATGGCTACACCTTC	CASSGRISNYGYTF
TRBV29-1	TRBJ2-5	-	-	TGCAGCGTTGAAGACCCCCCTTTGTCAGAGACCCAGTACTTC	CSVEDPPLSETQYF
TRBV29-1	TRBJ2-2	-	-	TGCAGCGTTGAGGGGCGGGAAAACACCGGGGAGCTGTTTTTT	CSVEGRENTGELFF
TRBV28	TRBJ2-7	-	TRBD1	TGTGCCAGCAGGTCCTCCGGGACAGTAGACTACGAGCAGTACTTC	CASRSSGTVDYEQYF
TRBV4-3	TRBJ1-4	once	-	TGCGCCAGCAGCCAAGTTTCACAGGGTAACGAAAAACTGTTTTTT	CASSQVSQGNEKLFF
TRBV28	TRBJ1-5	-	-	TGTGCCAGCAGTTCCTACCCGAATCAGCCCCAGCATTTT	CASSSYPNQPQHF
TRBV4-2	TRBJ2-7	-	-	TGTGCCAGCAGCCAAGGGCCCGGTGCCCGGAACGAGCAGTACTTC	CASSQGPGARNEQYF
TRBV19	TRBJ2-7	-	-	TGTGCCAGTAGTAAGAGAGGACGCCTTAGCGGGCAGTACTTC	CASSKRGRLSGQYF
TRBV9	TRBJ2-3	-	TRBD2	TGTGCCAGCAGCGTAGTCGCTAGCGGGACTAGCACAGATACGCAGTATTTT	CASSVVASGTSTDTQYF
TRBV2	TRBJ1-5	few	-	TGTGCCAGCAGTGGGGGCACAGGGTACAATCAGCCCCAGCATTTT	CASSGGTGYNQPQHF
TRBV5-1	TRBJ2-7	few	-	TGCGCCAGCAGCTTTCTTGGCTCCTACGAGCAGTACTTC	CASSFLGSYEQYF
TRBV2	TRBJ1-4	-	TRBD1	TGTGCCAGCAGTCAAGAGAGGGACAGCAGATATGAAAAACTGTTTTTT	CASSQERDSRYEKLFF
TRBV30	TRBJ2-1	-	TRBD2	TGTGCCTGGAGTGAACTAGCGGGAGGGCGTGAGTTCTTC	CAWSELAGGREFF
TRBV5-1	TRBJ1-1	-	-	TGCGCCAGCAGCTTGGAAGAGCTGAACACTGAAGCTTTCTTT	CASSLEELNTEAFF
TRBV6-1	TRBJ2-7	-	-	TGTGCAAGCGGTTCTGACAGAACGTCCTACGAGCAGTACTTC	CASGSDRTSYEQYF
TRBV28	TRBJ2-7	-	-	TGTGCCAGCAGTTTAGTGGTAGTAGGCCCTCCCGAGCAGTACTTC	CASSLVVVGPPEQYF
TRBV4-1	TRBJ2-1	-	-	TGCGCCAGCAGCCAAGACCCAAACAGCATTGAGCAGTTCTTC	CASSQDPNSIEQFF
TRBV29-1	TRBJ2-7	-	-	TGCAGCGTTAGACAGCGTAGCTCCTACGAGCAGTACTTC	CSVRQRSSYEQYF
TRBV18	TRBJ2-2	-	TRBD2	TGTGCCAGCTCGCGACTAGCTACAGACACCGGGGAGCTGTTTTTT	CASSRLATDTGELFF
TRBV5-1	TRBJ1-5	-	TRBD1	TGCGCCAGCAGCTTGGGGCAGGGGGATCAGCCCCAGCATTTT	CASSLGQGDQPQHF
TRBV4-1	TRBJ2-3	-	TRBD2	TGCGCCAGCAGCCAAGAGGGACTAGCGGGATCCCTCGGGGCAGATACGCAGTATTTT	CASSQEGLAGSLGADTQYF
TRBV5-4	TRBJ1-1	-	TRBD1	TGTGCCAGCAGCTTGGCAGCGACAGGGAAAATGAACACTGAAGCTTTCTTT	CASSLAATGKMNTEAFF
TRBV27	TRBJ2-7	-	-	TGTGCCAGCAGGGGAAGGGTGTCCTACGAGCAGTACTTC	CASRGRVSYEQYF
TRBV30	TRBJ1-2	-	TRBD1	TGTGCCTGCCTACCCCCTGCGCCGGGACAGACTAACTATGGCTACACCTTC	CACLPPAPGQTNYGYTF
TRBV4-1	TRBJ1-5	few	-	TGCGCCAGCAGCGAAGAAGGAGGATGGGGGAATCAGCCCCAGCATTTT	CASSEEGGWGNQPQHF
TRBV19	TRBJ2-5	-	TRBD2	TGTGCCAGTAAACTAGCGGGAGGGCCGGGGGAGACCCAGTACTTC	CASKLAGGPGETQYF
TRBV19	TRBJ2-2	-	TRBD1	TGTGCCAGTAGTATCCGGACAGGGGGCATTGCCGGGGAGCTGTTTTTT	CASSIRTGGIAGELFF
TRBV30	TRBJ1-6	-	-	TGTGCCTGGAGTGTAAACAGGGCTGGGAATTCACCCCTCCACTTT	CAWSVNRAGNSPLHF
TRBV4-2	TRBJ2-2	few	TRBD1	TGTGCCAGCAGCCAAGACTACACGGGACAGGGGAGGACCGGGGAGCTGTTTTTT	CASSQDYTGQGRTGELFF
TRBV29-1	TRBJ2-1	-	-	TGCACGATTTGTCAGGGCTCCTACAATGAGCAGTTCTTC	CTICQGSYNEQFF
TRBV2	TRBJ1-4	-	-	TGTGCCAGCAGTGAAGCGAACGTGAATGAAAAACTGTTTTTT	CASSEANVNEKLFF
TRBV29-1	TRBJ2-1	once	TRBD2	TGCAGCGCCCAGGCCGGGACTAGCGGGTGGAATGAGCAGTTCTTC	CSAQAGTSGWNEQFF
TRBV28	TRBJ2-7	-	-	TGTGCCAGCAGTTTTTCCCCCTTCTCTCCCGAGCAGTACTTC	CASSFSPFSPEQYF
TRBV30	TRBJ2-3	-	TRBD1	TGTGCCTGGAGTGACAGGGGGCGCTGGTCAGATACGCAGTATTTT	CAWSDRGRWSDTQYF
TRBV2	TRBJ1-2	-	TRBD1	TGTGCCAGCAGTCCAGGACAGGGGGGGAACTATGGCTACACCTTC	CASSPGQGGNYGYTF